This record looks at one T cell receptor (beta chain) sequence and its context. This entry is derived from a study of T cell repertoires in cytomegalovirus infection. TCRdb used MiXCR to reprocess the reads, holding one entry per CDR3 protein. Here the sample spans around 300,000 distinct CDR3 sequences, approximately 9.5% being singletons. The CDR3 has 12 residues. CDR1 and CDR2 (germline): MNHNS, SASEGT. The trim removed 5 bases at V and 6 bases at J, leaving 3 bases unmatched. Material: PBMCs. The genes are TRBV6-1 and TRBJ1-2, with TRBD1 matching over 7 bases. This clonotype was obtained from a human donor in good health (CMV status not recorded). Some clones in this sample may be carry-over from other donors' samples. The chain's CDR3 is CASSRQGDGYTF. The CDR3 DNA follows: TGTGCCAGCAGTCGACAGGGAGATGGCTACACCTTC.